The clone carrying this T cell receptor (delta chain) ranks as medium-sized. Its antigen is unknown. This sample was included in a study of Vδ1+ human thymocytes. Findings of the study overall: Thymic TRG and TRD repertoires appeared highly polyclonal, with Gaussian CDR3 length distributions.

Extracted RNA was reverse transcribed into cDNA. Multiplex PCR used pooled V-gene forward primers and a constant-region reverse primer to amplify CDR3s. TCRdb used CATT to re-call clones from the multiplex PCR reads. The sample contains under 25,000 delta-chain clones, approximately 30% of which appear only once. The CDR3 consists of 17 residues. Germline V CDR1 and CDR2: TSWWSYY, QGS. Trimming removed 1 base at V and 0 bases at J, with 15 bases between. This sequence joins TRDV1 and TRDJ1; D not certain. This clonotype originated in a boy under three years old who had congenital heart surgery. The sequencing input was Vdelta1+ gamma-delta thymocytes from the thymus. Stated subset: FACS-sorted CD3+ TCRalphabeta- TCRVdelta1+ TCRVdelta2- thymocytes. The chain's CDR3 is CALGERCPLSYTDKLIF. The DNA for the CDR3 is TGTGCTCTTGGGGAACGTTGCCCCCTGTCCTACACCGATAAACTCATCTTT.